The entry below describes one T cell receptor (beta chain). The antigen remains undetermined. Germline V CDR1 and CDR2: LGHDT, YNNKEL (reference sequence). CDR3 length equals 17 residues. The authors prepared UMI-labeled TRB cDNA libraries by 5' RACE. With the 5' RACE reads reprocessed, TCRdb shows one record per CDR3 protein and no DNA. The sample's table shows around 150,000 distinct CDR3 sequences. This sample is drawn from a study of CXCR3-negative and CXCR3-positive naive CD8 T cells. At the level of the study: TRB reads totalled about 150 million, about 1.5 +/- 0.3 million per library. Study observations and caveats: A higher hydrophobicity marked the TRB CDR3s of CXCR3-positive naive cells versus CXCR3-negative naive cells. With surface CD5 comparable between naive subsets, TCR strength was estimated using properties derived from the TRB CDR3. Memory cells differed in TRBV-TRBJ usage, but naive CXCR3-negative and CXCR3-positive cells had similar usage.

The source is a human donor in good health. Some clones in this sample may be carry-over from other donors' samples. Specimen: naive CXCR3+ CD8+ T cells from blood. As for subset: CD45RO-CCR7+CD27+CD95- naive CD8+ T cells expressing CXCR3 (TNR3+). The genes are TRBV3-1 and TRBJ2-5; TCRdb calls TRBD1, which cannot be checked without DNA. Here the CDR3 reads CASSRSYRPGTGETQYF.